The 30 T cell receptor beta chains below all came from one sample that was sequenced in a study of blood T cell repertoires in COVID-19 (dated by TCRdb to 2018 to 2020). Library method: the immunoSEQ multiplex PCR assay. TCRdb took this table from immuneACCESS and kept in-frame rearrangements with V and J called. Such tables lack part of the clones; where checked against another copy, unresolved V genes explain under half of the gap, and the rest is unexplained. Here the sample has about 300,000 clones; around 85% occur a single time. Around 2.2% of the sample belongs to the ten largest clones. The sequenced material came from PBMCs or T cells enriched from blood (not recorded which). These receptors all stem from a man aged 30-40 years who had recovered from COVID-19.

This rearrangement joins TRBV7-3 to TRBJ1-1; maybe TRBD1 (5 bases). Trimming stripped 4 bases from V and 5 bases from J, with 11 bases between. CDR3 length: 13 amino acids. The germline CDR1 and CDR2 sequences are SGHTA and FQGTGA. CDR3 coding DNA: TGTGCCAGCAGCTCCCGGGGGGAAACTGAAGCTTTCTTT. Protein: CASSSRGETEAFF.

This chain uses TRBV30 with TRBJ2-2, with 10 nucleotides matching TRBD1. Per the germline V gene, CDR1 is GTSNPN and CDR2 is SVGIG (reference sequence). V was pared by 8 bases and J by 5 bases, with 8 bases of the junction left unmatched. The CDR3 runs 14 residues. DNA for the CDR3: TGTGCCCGGGAGCGACAGGGGGCAACCGGGGAGCTGTTTTTT. This encodes CARERQGATGELFF. The whole variable domain, remainder taken from reference TRBV30 and TRBJ2-2, is SQTIHQWPATLVQPVGSPLSLECTVEGTSNPNLYWYRQAAGRGLQLLFYSVGIGQISSEVPQNLSASRPQDRQFILSSKKLLLSDSGFYLCARERQGATGELFFGEGSRLTVL.

The genes are TRBV11-2 and TRBJ2-4, with TRBD1 matching over 8 bases. Per the germline V gene, CDR1 is SGHAT and CDR2 is FQNNGV. Germline trimming cut 5 bases from V and 5 bases from J; bases unmatched to any gene: 8. The CDR3 spans 15 residues. The CDR3 DNA sequence: TGTGCCAGCAGCCGTTCGACAGGGGTTGAAAACATTCAGTACTTC. It translates to CASSRSTGVENIQYF.

The chain couples TRBV12-3 or TRBV12-4 to TRBJ1-5, with D tentatively TRBD1 (6 bases). Trimming stripped 8 bases from V and 7 bases from J, with 15 bases between. This CDR3 has 13 amino acids. In DNA form, the CDR3 reads TGTGCCAGCTCGTACAGGGACCGGCAGCCCCAGCATTTT. Translation gives CASSYRDRQPQHF.

The chain links TRBV19 to TRBJ2-5; 10 bases map to TRBD2. After removal of 9 bases from V and 4 bases from J, the junction contained 11 bases not matched to a gene. The CDR3 is made up of 15 amino acids. Looked up from germline, CDR1 is LNHDA and CDR2 is SQIVND (reference sequence). CDR3 bases: TGTGCCAGCTCTCCGGGACTAGCGAGAGTAGAGACCCAGTACTTC. Translating it yields CASSPGLARVETQYF.

This rearrangement joins TRBV5-1 to TRBJ2-7; D not certain. CDR1 is SGHRS and CDR2 is YFSETQ in the germline V gene. The CDR3 contains 15 residues. V was cut by 1 base and J by 0 bases, with 11 bases left in between. The CDR3 region is CASSLYLGDSYEQYF. As DNA, the CDR3 is TGCGCCAGCAGCTTGTATCTCGGAGACTCCTACGAGCAGTACTTC.

This chain joins TRBV19 and TRBJ1-1; 11 nucleotides align to TRBD1. Germline V gene sequence: CDR1 LNHDA, CDR2 SQIVND (reference sequence). CDR3 size: 17 residues. Trimming cost V 2 bases and J 0 bases; bases outside gene matches: 5. The CDR3 nucleotides read TGTGCCAGTAGTATAAGCGGGACAGGGGGATTGAACACTGAAGCTTTCTTT. It specifies CASSISGTGGLNTEAFF.

CDR3 nucleotide sequence: TGTGCCAGCAGCTTAGCCGGGACAGGGGGCGGCTACACCTTC. Translation: CASSLAGTGGGYTF. This chain uses TRBV7-2 with TRBJ1-2, with 12 nucleotides matching TRBD1. V was clipped by 0 bases and J by 8 bases; unmatched bases: 1. The CDR3 length is 14 residues. Germline CDR1 is SGHTA and CDR2 is FQGNSA.

The CDR3 loop is CAISESREQFF. CDR3 sequence (DNA): TGTGCCATCAGTGAGAGTCGGGAGCAGTTCTTC. The chain is built from TRBV10-3 and TRBJ2-1; D remains ambiguous. Trimming pared 2 bases from V and 10 bases from J, leaving 6 bases between. The germline gives CDR1 ENHRY, CDR2 SYGVKD. This CDR3 is built from 11 residues.

About this clone itself: The sample has other DNA sequences that encode this CDR3 too. V is TRBV5-1 and J is TRBJ1-2; TRBD1 agrees at 8 bases. This CDR3 has 13 amino acids. Germline assignment: CDR1 SGHRS and CDR2 YFSETQ. J lost 4 bases, V lost 4 bases, and 3 bases had no gene match. The CDR3 coding sequence is TGCGCCAGCAGCCCGACAGGGGTCTATGGCTACACCTTC. Amino acids: CASSPTGVYGYTF.

The gene calls are TRBV5-6 and TRBJ1-5, with 8 bases that match TRBD1. The CDR3 is 15 amino acids. V shed 0 bases and J 8 bases; nucleotides not matched to a gene: 7. Germline CDR1 reads SGHDT; CDR2 reads YYEEEE. CDR3 in amino acids: CASSLGGQGAKPQHF. CDR3 nucleotide sequence: TGTGCCAGCAGCTTGGGGGGTCAGGGGGCGAAGCCCCAGCATTTT. The whole variable domain, remainder taken from reference TRBV5-6 and TRBJ1-5, is DAGVTQSPTHLIKTRGQQVTLRCSPKSGHDTVSWYQQALGQGPQFIFQYYEEEERQRGNFPDRFSGHQFPNYSSELNVNALLLGDSALYLCASSLGGQGAKPQHFGDGTRLSIL.

The chain links TRBV19 to TRBJ2-3; 9 bases fit TRBD2. Germline lookup yields CDR1 LNHDA and CDR2 SQIVND (reference sequence). The CDR3 extends over 18 amino acids. V dropped 7 bases and J dropped 1; count of bases not matched to a gene: 15. CDR3 in amino acids: CASTNRPSGDLGTDTQYF. In DNA form, the CDR3 reads TGTGCCAGTACCAATCGGCCTAGCGGGGATTTGGGCACAGATACGCAGTATTTT.

J is TRBJ2-3 and V is TRBV4-2, with 7 positions matching TRBD1. The V and J ends lost 0 bases and 0 bases, in that order; junction bases with no gene match: 3. CDR1 and CDR2 (germline): LGHNA, YNFKEQ. The CDR3 extends over 16 amino acids. The CDR3 region has the DNA TGTGCCAGCAGCCAAGAGGGACAGAGTAGCACAGATACGCAGTATTTT. Translated, it gives CASSQEGQSSTDTQYF.

This chain connects TRBV5-5 to TRBJ1-1, with D perhaps matching TRBD1 (5 bases). This CDR3 comprises 14 residues. V lost 4 bases, J lost 4 bases, and 14 bases lay in between. Germline V gives CDR1 SGHKS, CDR2 YYEKEE (reference sequence). The CDR3 sequence: CASSPIGQGTEAFF. CDR3 bases: TGTGCCAGCAGCCCAATCGGGCAGGGCACTGAAGCTTTCTTT.

This rearrangement joins TRBV6-2 or TRBV6-3 to TRBJ2-7; D uncertain. The CDR3 consists of 12 residues. From germline, CDR1 is MNHEY and CDR2 SVGEGT. V shed 5 bases and J shed 2 bases, with 7 bases lying between them. This CDR3 is CASSPLPYEQYF. CDR3 DNA sequence: TGTGCCAGCAGTCCCCTTCCCTACGAGCAGTACTTC.

This clone was picked up a small number of times. The chain carries TRBV5-3 and TRBJ1-1, with D perhaps matching TRBD1 (5 bases). TRBV5-3 is noted as an ORF with a role that remains uncertain. CDR3 length equals 15 residues. The V end lost 1 base, the J end lost 0 bases, and 10 bases lay between the germline ends. CDR3 sequence (DNA): TGTGCCAGAAGCTTGTTGGCGGGGGTGAACACTGAAGCTTTCTTT. Protein product: CARSLLAGVNTEAFF.

This chain connects TRBV18 to TRBJ1-4; TRBD1 matches at 7 bases. The CDR3 contains 16 residues. Germline assignment: CDR1 KGHSH and CDR2 LQKENI. The V and J ends lost 4 bases and 3 bases, in that order; junction bases with no gene match: 8. CDR3 bases: TGTGCCAGCTCACTCTATTCACAGGGGTCTAATGAAAAACTGTTTTTT. It translates to CASSLYSQGSNEKLFF. Full variable domain (missing parts from reference TRBV18 and TRBJ1-4): NAGVMQNPRHLVRRRGQEARLRCSPMKGHSHVYWYRQLPEEGLKFMVYLQKENIIDESGMPKERFSAEFPKEGPSILRIQQVVRGDSAAYFCASSLYSQGSNEKLFFGSGTQLSVL.

The V call is TRBV4-2, the J call TRBJ1-6, with 9 nucleotides matching TRBD1. Germline CDR1 and CDR2: LGHNA and YNFKEQ. With V trimmed by 4 bases and J by 7 bases, 14 bases remained unmatched. CDR3 size: 18 residues. The CDR3 is CASSPRTGDPLENSPLHF. CDR3 DNA: TGTGCCAGCAGCCCCCGGACAGGGGACCCCTTAGAGAATTCACCCCTCCACTTT.

The chain couples TRBV10-3 to TRBJ1-1, with 9 bases identical to TRBD1. Per the germline V gene, CDR1 is ENHRY and CDR2 is SYGVKD. This CDR3 has 15 residues. V lost 6 bases and J lost 2; bases outside the gene matches: 7. CDR3: CAIRGQGVSNTEAFF. In DNA form, the CDR3 reads TGTGCCATCAGGGGACAGGGAGTCTCAAACACTGAAGCTTTCTTT.

This rearrangement joins TRBV6-5 to TRBJ2-2; TRBD2 might be the D (5 bases). The CDR3 is 14 amino acids. CDR1 and CDR2 (germline): MNHEY, SVGAGI. Between the trimmed V and J ends, which lost 1 base and 4 bases, there was a span of 7 bases. The DNA of the CDR3 is TGTGCCAGCAGTTACTTACGGGGCACCGGGGAGCTGTTTTTT. It translates to CASSYLRGTGELFF.

The sample holds one count of this clone. The chain combines TRBV5-1 with TRBJ1-2; weak D call: TRBD1 (5 bases). This CDR3 is built from 14 residues. From germline, CDR1 is SGHRS and CDR2 YFSETQ. Deletions cut 0 bases from V and 8 bases from J, with 14 bases between. In DNA, the CDR3 is TGCGCCAGCAGCTTGGCCTGGGGGGACCTCGGCTACACCTTC. The encoded protein is CASSLAWGDLGYTF.

As DNA, the CDR3 is TGTGCCAGCAGCTCAGCAGGGGGACTCAATGAAAAACTGTTTTTT. Its translation: CASSSAGGLNEKLFF. V usage is TRBV5-5 and J usage is TRBJ1-4, with TRBD1 identical over 7 bases. The CDR3 consists of 15 residues. V trimming: 3 bases; J trimming: 5 bases; junction bases outside the gene matches: 7. CDR1 is SGHKS, CDR2 YYEKEE, per germline (reference sequence).

The V gene is TRBV5-1, the J gene TRBJ2-3, with unresolved D. Trimming left V 7 bases short and J 2 bases short, with 14 bases between. Germline CDR1 is SGHRS and CDR2 is YFSETQ. The CDR3 sequence is 14 residues long. The CDR3 DNA reads as TGCGCCAGCGGCCCCGTGTTATCCACAGATACGCAGTATTTT. Translated: CASGPVLSTDTQYF.

The rearrangement links TRBV4-3 to TRBJ2-3, with 12 positions matching TRBD1. After removal of 4 bases from V and 3 bases from J, the junction contained 5 bases not matched to a gene. Germline lookup yields CDR1 LGHNA and CDR2 YSLEER. CDR3 length equals 16 residues. For the CDR3, the DNA is TGCGCCAGCAGCCCGGGACAGGGGGCGCAAACAGATACGCAGTATTTT. It encodes CASSPGQGAQTDTQYF.

CDR3 coding DNA: TGCGCCAGCAGCGGGGACATCGGAAACACCATATATTTT. This codes for CASSGDIGNTIYF. The rearrangement links TRBV5-1 to TRBJ1-3, with a weak D call TRBD1 (6 bases). CDR3 length: 13 amino acids. V lost 4 bases to trimming and J lost 4 bases, with 9 bases between them. The germline V gene has CDR1 SGHRS and CDR2 YFSETQ. The full variable domain, with the rest looked up from reference TRBV5-1 and TRBJ1-3, is KAGVTQTPRYLIKTRGQQVTLSCSPISGHRSVSWYQQTPGQGLQFLFEYFSETQRNKGNFPGRFSGRQFSNSRSEMNVSTLELGDSALYLCASSGDIGNTIYFGEGSWLTVV.

The rearrangement links TRBV5-1 to TRBJ2-5, with a weak D call TRBD2 (6 bases). The CDR3 loop spans 15 amino acids. Trimming shortened V by 1 base and J by 5 bases, and 15 bases separated the two germline ends. CDR1 is SGHRS and CDR2 is YFSETQ in the germline V gene. Here the CDR3 reads CASSLMSSEGETQYF. The CDR3 coding sequence is TGCGCCAGCAGCTTGATGTCTAGCGAAGGCGAGACCCAGTACTTC.

The chain employs TRBV2 and TRBJ1-1; 8 positions match TRBD1. CDR1 and CDR2 (germline): SNHLY, FYNNEI. V lost 6 bases, J lost 4 bases, and 4 bases stayed unmatched. The CDR3 loop spans 13 amino acids. This CDR3 is CASSRGQVTEAFF. The CDR3, as DNA: TGTGCCAGCAGCAGGGGGCAGGTCACTGAAGCTTTCTTT.

In its sample, this clone was seen a few times. The rearrangement joins TRBV30 to TRBJ1-6; D unresolved. The CDR3 totals 14 residues. Looked up from germline, CDR1 is GTSNPN and CDR2 is SVGIG (reference sequence). V lost 3 bases, J lost 3 bases, and 9 bases lay in between. This CDR3 is CAWSVDIYNSPLHF. The CDR3 DNA sequence: TGTGCCTGGAGCGTCGACATCTATAATTCACCCCTCCACTTT.

This clone showed up just once. This sequence joins TRBV7-3 and TRBJ2-1, with 9 bases that match TRBD2. Germline lookup yields CDR1 SGHTA and CDR2 FQGTGA. The CDR3 contains 13 residues. After removal of 2 bases from V and 8 bases from J, the junction contained 1 base not matched to a gene. CDR3 in amino acids: CASSLLAGYEQFF. The CDR3 DNA reads as TGTGCCAGCAGCTTACTAGCGGGGTATGAGCAGTTCTTC.

This clone was recorded only once. This chain connects TRBV13 to TRBJ2-2; TRBD2 matches 9 bases. This CDR3 spans 17 amino acids. The ends lost 4 bases at V and 4 bases at J; junction bases unmatched: 10. CDR1 is PRHDT, CDR2 FYEKMQ, per germline (reference sequence). The CDR3 DNA reads as TGTGCCAGCAGCTCACCCCGTAGCGGGGGCCTCACCGGGGAGCTGTTTTTT. Translation gives CASSSPRSGGLTGELFF.